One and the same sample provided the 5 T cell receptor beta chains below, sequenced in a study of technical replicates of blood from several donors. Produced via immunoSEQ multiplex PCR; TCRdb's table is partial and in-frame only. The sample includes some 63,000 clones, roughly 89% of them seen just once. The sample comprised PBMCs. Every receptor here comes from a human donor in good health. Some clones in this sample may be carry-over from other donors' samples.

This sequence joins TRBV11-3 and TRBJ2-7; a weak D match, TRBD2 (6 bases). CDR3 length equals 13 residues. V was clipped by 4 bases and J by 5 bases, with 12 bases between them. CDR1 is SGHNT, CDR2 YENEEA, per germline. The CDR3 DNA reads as TGTGCCAGCAGCTCACCCAGGGAGGACGAGCAGTACTTC. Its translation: CASSSPREDEQYF.

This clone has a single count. Written as DNA, the CDR3 is TGTGCCAGCAGCCAAGATATTGGGGGGTCGGCCTACAATGAGCAGTTCTTC. Amino acids: CASSQDIGGSAYNEQFF. The J gene is TRBJ2-1, the V gene TRBV4-2; D is perhaps TRBD2 (6 bases). Germline V gene sequence: CDR1 LGHNA, CDR2 YNFKEQ. This CDR3 region has 17 residues. The ends were cut back, 0 bases at V and 2 bases at J, with 14 bases in the middle.

CDR3 DNA sequence: TGCGCCAGCAGCTTGGAAGGACAGAAGGGTGGCTACACCTTC. Its translation is CASSLEGQKGGYTF. The chain employs TRBV5-1 and TRBJ1-2, with D possibly TRBD1 on 6 matching bases. Looked up from germline, CDR1 is SGHRS and CDR2 is YFSETQ. This CDR3 is built from 14 residues. Trimming removed 0 bases from V and 7 bases from J, with 13 bases in between.

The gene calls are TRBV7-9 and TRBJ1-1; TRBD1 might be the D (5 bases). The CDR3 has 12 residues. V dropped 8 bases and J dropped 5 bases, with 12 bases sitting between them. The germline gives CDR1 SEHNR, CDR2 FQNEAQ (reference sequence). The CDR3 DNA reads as TGTGCCAGCGCCACCGGGGGTACTGAAGCTTTCTTT. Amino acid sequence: CASATGGTEAFF.

CDR3 nucleotides: TGTGCCAGCAAACTAGCGGAAGAGACCCAGTACTTC. It codes for CASKLAEETQYF. This sequence joins TRBV7-2 and TRBJ2-5; 8 bases line up with TRBD2. The CDR3 is 12 residues long. Germline values: CDR1 SGHTA, CDR2 FQGNSA. The junction had 1 base not matched to a gene; V was cut back by 7 bases and J by 3 bases. Drawing the rest from reference TRBV7-2 and TRBJ2-5, the complete variable domain is GAGVSQSPSNKVTEKGKDVELRCDPISGHTALYWYRQSLGQGLEFLIYFQGNSAPDKSGLPSDRFSAERTGGSVSTLTIQRTQQEDSAVYLCASKLAEETQYFGPGTRLLVL.